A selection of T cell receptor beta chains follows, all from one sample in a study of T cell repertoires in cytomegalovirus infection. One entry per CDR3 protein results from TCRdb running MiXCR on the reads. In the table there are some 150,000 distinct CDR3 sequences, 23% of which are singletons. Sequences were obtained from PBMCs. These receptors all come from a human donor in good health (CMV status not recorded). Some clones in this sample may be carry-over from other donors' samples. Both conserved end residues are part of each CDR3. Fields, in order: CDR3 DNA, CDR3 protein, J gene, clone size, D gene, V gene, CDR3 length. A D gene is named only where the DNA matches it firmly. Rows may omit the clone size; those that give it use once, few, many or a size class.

TGCGCCAGCAGCTCCGATCGGGACTACGAGCAGTACTTC CASSSDRDYEQYF TRBJ2-7 few - TRBV5-1 13
TGTGCCAGCAGCTCCTCCGGGACTGGAGAGACCCAGTACTTC CASSSSGTGETQYF TRBJ2-5 - - TRBV5-4 14
TGTGCCAGCAGTTACTCGACTAGCGGGATGAGCTACAATGAGCAGTTCTTC CASSYSTSGMSYNEQFF TRBJ2-1 few TRBD2 TRBV6-5 17
TGTGCCAGCAGCTCGTGGACTAGCGGGGGCTACAATGAGCAGTTCTTC CASSSWTSGGYNEQFF TRBJ2-1 many TRBD2 TRBV7-2 16
TGCAGTGCTAGGAAGCGGGACTTGCGGGAGCAGTACTTC CSARKRDLREQYF TRBJ2-7 many TRBD2 TRBV20-1 13
TGTGCCAGCAGTTACTTTGGGGGGCGAAATGAAAAACTGTTTTTT CASSYFGGRNEKLFF TRBJ1-4 - - TRBV27 15
TGTGCCAGCGGGACAGGGGCTTCCGGGGAGCTGTTTTTT CASGTGASGELFF TRBJ2-2 few TRBD1 TRBV7-3 13
TGTGCCAGCAGCAAACAGCGGGAGGCTGCCAAAAACATTCAGTACTTC CASSKQREAAKNIQYF TRBJ2-4 many TRBD2 TRBV7-2 16
TGTGCCAGCAGCTCACAGAGAACTGAAGCTTTCTTT CASSSQRTEAFF TRBJ1-1 few - TRBV11-2 12
TGTGCCAGCAGCTCCGGGACTAGCGCGTCATCCTACAATGAGCAGTTCTTC CASSSGTSASSYNEQFF TRBJ2-1 - TRBD2 TRBV11-1 17
TGTGCTAGTGGTTTGGGACAGGGGGAGAACACTGAAGCTTTCTTT CASGLGQGENTEAFF TRBJ1-1 - TRBD1 TRBV12-5 15
TGTGCCAGCCCCTCCGGGACTAGCAGGGGCAATGAGCAGTTCTTC CASPSGTSRGNEQFF TRBJ2-1 many TRBD2 TRBV7-2 15
TGTGCCAGCAGCTCTACAGGGGGGGGCAAGGGGGAGCAGTACTTC CASSSTGGGKGEQYF TRBJ2-7 many - TRBV7-9 15
TGTGCCAGCAGCTTAGCCTCAACAGGGCCCGGGGCCAACGTCCTGACTTTC CASSLASTGPGANVLTF TRBJ2-6 - - TRBV11-2 17
TGTGCCAGCAGGCTCCTAATTGGCCCGGAAGAGACCCAGTACTTC CASRLLIGPEETQYF TRBJ2-5 few - TRBV28 15
TGCGCCAGCAGCCTCACTTGGACTAGCGGGAGGGACAATGAGCAGTTCTTC CASSLTWTSGRDNEQFF TRBJ2-1 once TRBD2 TRBV4-3 17
TGTGCCAGCAGCCCGGACAGAGTCTCTGGGGCTTTCTTT CASSPDRVSGAFF TRBJ1-1 many - TRBV7-2 13
TGTGCCAGCAGTTTCGTAGGACAGGGGAAGGGTGGCTACACCTTC CASSFVGQGKGGYTF TRBJ1-2 - TRBD1 TRBV12-3/TRBV12-4 15
TGCGCCAGGATCGGGACAGAGTCCTACGAGCAGTACTTC CARIGTESYEQYF TRBJ2-7 - TRBD1 TRBV5-1 13
TGTGCCACCAGCATAGGGCGGGACACTACCTACGAGCAGTACTTC CATSIGRDTTYEQYF TRBJ2-7 few - TRBV15 15
TGTGCCAGCAGTTCCACGACAGGGGTGGGGGGCTACACCTTC CASSSTTGVGGYTF TRBJ1-2 few TRBD1 TRBV28 14